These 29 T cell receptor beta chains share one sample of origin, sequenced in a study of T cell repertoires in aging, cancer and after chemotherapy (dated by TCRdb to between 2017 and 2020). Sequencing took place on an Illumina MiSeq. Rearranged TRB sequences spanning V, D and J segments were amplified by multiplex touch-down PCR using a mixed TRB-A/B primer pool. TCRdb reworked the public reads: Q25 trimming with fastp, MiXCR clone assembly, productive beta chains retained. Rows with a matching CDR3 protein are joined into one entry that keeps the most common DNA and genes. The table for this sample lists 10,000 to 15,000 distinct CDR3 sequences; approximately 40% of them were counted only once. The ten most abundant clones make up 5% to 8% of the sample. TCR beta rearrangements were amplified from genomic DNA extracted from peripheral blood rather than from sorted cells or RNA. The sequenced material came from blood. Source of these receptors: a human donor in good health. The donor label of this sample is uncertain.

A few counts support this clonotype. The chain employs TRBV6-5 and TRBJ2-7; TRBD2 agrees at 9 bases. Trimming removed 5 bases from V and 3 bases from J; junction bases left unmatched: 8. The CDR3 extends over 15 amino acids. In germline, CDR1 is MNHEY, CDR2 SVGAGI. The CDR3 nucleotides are TGTGCCAGCAGTAAAAGCGGGGGGCCAGACTACGAGCAGTACTTC. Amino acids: CASSKSGGPDYEQYF.

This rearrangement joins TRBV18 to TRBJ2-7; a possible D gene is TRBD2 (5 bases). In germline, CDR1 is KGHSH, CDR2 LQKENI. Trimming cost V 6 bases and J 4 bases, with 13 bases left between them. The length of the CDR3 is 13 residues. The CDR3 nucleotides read TGTGCCAGCTCTCCAGGAGGTGTTTACGAGCAGTACTTC. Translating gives CASSPGGVYEQYF.

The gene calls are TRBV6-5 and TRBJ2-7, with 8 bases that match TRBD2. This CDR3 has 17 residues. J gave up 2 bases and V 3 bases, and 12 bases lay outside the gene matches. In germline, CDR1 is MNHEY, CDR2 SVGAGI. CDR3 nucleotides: TGTGCCAGCAGTTATCGAGACAGCACTAGCGGTACCTACGAGCAGTACTTC. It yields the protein CASSYRDSTSGTYEQYF.

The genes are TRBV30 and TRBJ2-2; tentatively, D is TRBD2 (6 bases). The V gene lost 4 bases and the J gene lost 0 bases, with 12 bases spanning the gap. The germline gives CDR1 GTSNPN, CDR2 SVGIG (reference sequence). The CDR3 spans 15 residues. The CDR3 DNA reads TGTGCCTGGATTGGCGGGGCCGCGAACACCGGGGAGCTGTTTTTT. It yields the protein CAWIGGAANTGELFF.

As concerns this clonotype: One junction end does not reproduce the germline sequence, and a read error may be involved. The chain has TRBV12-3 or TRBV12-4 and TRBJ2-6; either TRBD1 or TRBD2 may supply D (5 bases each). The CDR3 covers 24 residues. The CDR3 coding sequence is TGTGCCAGCAGCTTAGTCCGAGGCCCTGGGACGCCTCGAGAGAATAACTCTGGGGCCAACGTCCTGACTTTC. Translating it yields CASSLVRGPGTPRENNSGANVLTF.

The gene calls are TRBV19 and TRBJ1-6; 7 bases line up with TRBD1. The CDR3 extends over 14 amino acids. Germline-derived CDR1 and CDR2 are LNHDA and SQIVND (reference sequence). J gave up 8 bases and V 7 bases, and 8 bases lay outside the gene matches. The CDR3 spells CASNPQGDDSPLHF. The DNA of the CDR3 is TGTGCCAGTAACCCGCAGGGGGACGATTCACCCCTCCACTTT.

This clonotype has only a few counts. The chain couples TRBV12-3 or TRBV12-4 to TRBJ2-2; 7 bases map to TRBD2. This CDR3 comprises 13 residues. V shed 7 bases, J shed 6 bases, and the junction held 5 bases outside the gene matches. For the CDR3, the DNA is TGTGCCAGCACCCGCGGGGGACCCGGGGAGCTGTTTTTT. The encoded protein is CASTRGGPGELFF.

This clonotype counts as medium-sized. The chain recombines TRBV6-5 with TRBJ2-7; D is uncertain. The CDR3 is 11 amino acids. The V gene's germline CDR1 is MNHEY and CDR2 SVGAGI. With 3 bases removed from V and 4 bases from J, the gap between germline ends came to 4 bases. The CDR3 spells CASSYLYEQYF. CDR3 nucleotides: TGTGCCAGCAGTTATTTGTACGAGCAGTACTTC.

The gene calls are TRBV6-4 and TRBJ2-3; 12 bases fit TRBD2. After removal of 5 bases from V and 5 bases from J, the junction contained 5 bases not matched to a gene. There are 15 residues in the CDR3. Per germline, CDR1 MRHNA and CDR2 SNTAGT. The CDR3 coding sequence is TGTGCCAGCAGTCAGACTAGCGGGGGCAAAGATACGCAGTATTTT. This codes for CASSQTSGGKDTQYF.

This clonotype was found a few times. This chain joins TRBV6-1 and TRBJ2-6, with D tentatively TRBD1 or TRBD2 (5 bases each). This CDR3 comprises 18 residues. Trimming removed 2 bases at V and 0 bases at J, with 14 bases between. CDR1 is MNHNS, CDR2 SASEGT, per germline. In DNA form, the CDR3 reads TGTGCCAGCAGTGAATGGGGGTTCGGGATCTCTGGGGCCAACGTCCTGACTTTC. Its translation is CASSEWGFGISGANVLTF.

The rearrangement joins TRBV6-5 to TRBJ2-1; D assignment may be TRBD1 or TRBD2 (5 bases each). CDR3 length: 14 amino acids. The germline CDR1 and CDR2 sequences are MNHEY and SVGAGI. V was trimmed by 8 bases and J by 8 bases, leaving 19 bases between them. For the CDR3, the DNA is TGTGCCAGCGGTCGAGGGGCCTATACATATGAGCAGTTCTTC. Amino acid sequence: CASGRGAYTYEQFF.

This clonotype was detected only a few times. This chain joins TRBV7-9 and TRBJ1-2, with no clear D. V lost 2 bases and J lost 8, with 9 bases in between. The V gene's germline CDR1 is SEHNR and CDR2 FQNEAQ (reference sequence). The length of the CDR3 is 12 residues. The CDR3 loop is CASSLMERGYTF. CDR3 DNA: TGTGCCAGCAGCTTAATGGAGCGGGGCTACACCTTC. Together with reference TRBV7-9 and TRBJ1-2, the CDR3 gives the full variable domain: DTGVSQNPRHKITKRGQNVTFRCDPISEHNRLYWYRQTLGQGPEFLTYFQNEAQLEKSRLLSDRFSAERPKGSFSTLEIQRTEQGDSAMYLCASSLMERGYTFGSGTRLTVV.

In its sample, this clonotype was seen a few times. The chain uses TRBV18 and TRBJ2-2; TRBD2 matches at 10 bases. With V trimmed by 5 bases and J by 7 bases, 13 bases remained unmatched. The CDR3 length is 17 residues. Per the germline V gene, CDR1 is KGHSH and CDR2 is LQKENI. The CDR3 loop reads CASSNNPGLASGGELFF. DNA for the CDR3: TGTGCCAGCTCAAACAATCCGGGACTAGCGAGTGGCGGGGAGCTGTTTTTT.

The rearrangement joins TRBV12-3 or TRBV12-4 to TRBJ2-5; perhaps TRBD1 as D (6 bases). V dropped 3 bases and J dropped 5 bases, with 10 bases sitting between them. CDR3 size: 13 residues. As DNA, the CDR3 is TGTGCCAGCAGTTTCAGGGGCGCGGAGACCCAGTACTTC. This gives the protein CASSFRGAETQYF.

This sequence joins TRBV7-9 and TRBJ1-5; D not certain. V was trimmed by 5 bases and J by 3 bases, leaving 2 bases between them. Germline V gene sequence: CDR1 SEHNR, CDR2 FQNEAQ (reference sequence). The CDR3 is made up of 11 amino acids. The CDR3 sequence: CASSTNQPQHF. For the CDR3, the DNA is TGTGCCAGCAGCACCAATCAGCCCCAGCATTTT.

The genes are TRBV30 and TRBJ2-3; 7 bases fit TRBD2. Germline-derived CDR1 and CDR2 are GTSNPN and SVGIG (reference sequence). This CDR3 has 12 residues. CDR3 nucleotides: TGTGGCATGCAGGGAGGGGCAGATACGCAGTATTTT. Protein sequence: CGMQGGADTQYF.

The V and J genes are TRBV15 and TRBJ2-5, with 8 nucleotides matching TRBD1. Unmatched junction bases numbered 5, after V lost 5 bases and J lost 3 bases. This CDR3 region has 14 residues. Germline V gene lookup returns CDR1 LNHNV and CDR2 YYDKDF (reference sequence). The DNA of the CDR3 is TGTGCCACCAGCGGCGACAGGGGTGAAGAGACCCAGTACTTC. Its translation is CATSGDRGEETQYF.

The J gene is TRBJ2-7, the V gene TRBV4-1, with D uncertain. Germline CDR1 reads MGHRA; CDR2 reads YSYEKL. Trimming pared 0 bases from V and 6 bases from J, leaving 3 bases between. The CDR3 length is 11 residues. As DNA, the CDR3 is TGCGCCAGCAGCCAAGATGGCGAGCAGTACTTC. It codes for CASSQDGEQYF.

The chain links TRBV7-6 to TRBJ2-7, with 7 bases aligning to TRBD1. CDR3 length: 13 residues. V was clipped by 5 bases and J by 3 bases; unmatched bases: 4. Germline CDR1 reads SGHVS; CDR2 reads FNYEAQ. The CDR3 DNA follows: TGTGCCAGCAGCGCAAGACAGGGCTACGAGCAGTACTTC. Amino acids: CASSARQGYEQYF. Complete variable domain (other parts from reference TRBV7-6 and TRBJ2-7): GAGVSQSPRYKVTKRGQDVALRCDPISGHVSLYWYRQALGQGPEFLTYFNYEAQQDKSGLPNDRFSAERPEGSISTLTIQRTEQRDSAMYRCASSARQGYEQYFGPGTRLTVT.

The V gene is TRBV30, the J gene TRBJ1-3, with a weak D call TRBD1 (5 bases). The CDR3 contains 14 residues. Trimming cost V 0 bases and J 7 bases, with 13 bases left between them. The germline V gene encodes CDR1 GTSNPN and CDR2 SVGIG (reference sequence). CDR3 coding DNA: TGTGCCTGGAGTGTGCGTGGGGCAGGGAACACCATATATTTT. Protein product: CAWSVRGAGNTIYF.

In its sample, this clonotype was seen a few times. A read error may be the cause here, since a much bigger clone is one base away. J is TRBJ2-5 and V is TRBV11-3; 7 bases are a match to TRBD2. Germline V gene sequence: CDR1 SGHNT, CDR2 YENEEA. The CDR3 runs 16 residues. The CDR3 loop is CASSARRASGAETRYF. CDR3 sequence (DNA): TGTGCCAGCAGCGCCCGGCGGGCTAGCGGTGCAGAGACCCGGTACTTC.

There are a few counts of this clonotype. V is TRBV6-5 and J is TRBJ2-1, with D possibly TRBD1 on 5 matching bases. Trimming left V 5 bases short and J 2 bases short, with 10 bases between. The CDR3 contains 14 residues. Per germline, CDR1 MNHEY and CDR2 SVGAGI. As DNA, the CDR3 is TGTGCCAGCAGTAAAACAGGAGCCTACAATGAGCAGTTCTTC. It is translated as CASSKTGAYNEQFF.

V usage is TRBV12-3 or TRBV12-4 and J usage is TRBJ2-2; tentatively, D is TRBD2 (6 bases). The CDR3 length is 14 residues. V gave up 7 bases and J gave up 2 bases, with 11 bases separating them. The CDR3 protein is CASTPGTNTGELFF. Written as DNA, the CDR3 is TGTGCCAGCACCCCAGGGACTAACACCGGGGAGCTGTTTTTT.

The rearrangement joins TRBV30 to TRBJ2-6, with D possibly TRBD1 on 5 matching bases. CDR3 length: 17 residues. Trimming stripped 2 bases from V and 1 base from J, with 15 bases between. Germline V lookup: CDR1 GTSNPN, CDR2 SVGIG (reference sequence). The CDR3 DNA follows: TGTGCCTGGAGTCGACAGCTCCTTGCTTCTGGGGCCAACGTCCTGACTTTC. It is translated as CAWSRQLLASGANVLTF.

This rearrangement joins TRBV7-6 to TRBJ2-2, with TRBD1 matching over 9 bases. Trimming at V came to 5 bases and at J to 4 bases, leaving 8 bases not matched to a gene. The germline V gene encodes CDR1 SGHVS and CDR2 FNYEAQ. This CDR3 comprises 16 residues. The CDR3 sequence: CASSQATGGGTGELFF. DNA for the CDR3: TGTGCCAGCAGCCAAGCGACAGGGGGGGGCACCGGGGAGCTGTTTTTT.

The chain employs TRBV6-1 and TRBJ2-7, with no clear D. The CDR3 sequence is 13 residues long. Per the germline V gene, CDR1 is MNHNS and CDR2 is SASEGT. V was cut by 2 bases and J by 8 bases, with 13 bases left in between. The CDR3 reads CASSESAESKQYF. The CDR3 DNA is TGTGCCAGCAGTGAATCCGCAGAATCCAAGCAGTACTTC.

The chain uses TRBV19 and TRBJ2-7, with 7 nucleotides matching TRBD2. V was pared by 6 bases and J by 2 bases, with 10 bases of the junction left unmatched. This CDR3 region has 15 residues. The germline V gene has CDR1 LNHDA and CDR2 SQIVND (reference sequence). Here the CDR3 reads CASRSSGTLAYEQYF. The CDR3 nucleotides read TGTGCCAGTAGGTCGAGCGGGACCCTCGCCTACGAGCAGTACTTC.

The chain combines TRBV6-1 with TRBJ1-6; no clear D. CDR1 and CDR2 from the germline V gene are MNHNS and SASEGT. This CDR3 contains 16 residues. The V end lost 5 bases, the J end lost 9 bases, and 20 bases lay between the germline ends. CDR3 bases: TGTGCCAGCAGTCAACCGAAGGCGACCCGGGGTTCACCCCTCCACTTT. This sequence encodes CASSQPKATRGSPLHF.

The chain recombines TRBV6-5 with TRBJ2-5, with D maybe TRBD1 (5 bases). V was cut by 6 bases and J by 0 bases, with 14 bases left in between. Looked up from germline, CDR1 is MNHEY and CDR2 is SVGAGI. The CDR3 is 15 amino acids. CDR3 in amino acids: CASSPQAGNQETQYF. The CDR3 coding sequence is TGTGCCAGCAGCCCTCAGGCAGGGAACCAAGAGACCCAGTACTTC.